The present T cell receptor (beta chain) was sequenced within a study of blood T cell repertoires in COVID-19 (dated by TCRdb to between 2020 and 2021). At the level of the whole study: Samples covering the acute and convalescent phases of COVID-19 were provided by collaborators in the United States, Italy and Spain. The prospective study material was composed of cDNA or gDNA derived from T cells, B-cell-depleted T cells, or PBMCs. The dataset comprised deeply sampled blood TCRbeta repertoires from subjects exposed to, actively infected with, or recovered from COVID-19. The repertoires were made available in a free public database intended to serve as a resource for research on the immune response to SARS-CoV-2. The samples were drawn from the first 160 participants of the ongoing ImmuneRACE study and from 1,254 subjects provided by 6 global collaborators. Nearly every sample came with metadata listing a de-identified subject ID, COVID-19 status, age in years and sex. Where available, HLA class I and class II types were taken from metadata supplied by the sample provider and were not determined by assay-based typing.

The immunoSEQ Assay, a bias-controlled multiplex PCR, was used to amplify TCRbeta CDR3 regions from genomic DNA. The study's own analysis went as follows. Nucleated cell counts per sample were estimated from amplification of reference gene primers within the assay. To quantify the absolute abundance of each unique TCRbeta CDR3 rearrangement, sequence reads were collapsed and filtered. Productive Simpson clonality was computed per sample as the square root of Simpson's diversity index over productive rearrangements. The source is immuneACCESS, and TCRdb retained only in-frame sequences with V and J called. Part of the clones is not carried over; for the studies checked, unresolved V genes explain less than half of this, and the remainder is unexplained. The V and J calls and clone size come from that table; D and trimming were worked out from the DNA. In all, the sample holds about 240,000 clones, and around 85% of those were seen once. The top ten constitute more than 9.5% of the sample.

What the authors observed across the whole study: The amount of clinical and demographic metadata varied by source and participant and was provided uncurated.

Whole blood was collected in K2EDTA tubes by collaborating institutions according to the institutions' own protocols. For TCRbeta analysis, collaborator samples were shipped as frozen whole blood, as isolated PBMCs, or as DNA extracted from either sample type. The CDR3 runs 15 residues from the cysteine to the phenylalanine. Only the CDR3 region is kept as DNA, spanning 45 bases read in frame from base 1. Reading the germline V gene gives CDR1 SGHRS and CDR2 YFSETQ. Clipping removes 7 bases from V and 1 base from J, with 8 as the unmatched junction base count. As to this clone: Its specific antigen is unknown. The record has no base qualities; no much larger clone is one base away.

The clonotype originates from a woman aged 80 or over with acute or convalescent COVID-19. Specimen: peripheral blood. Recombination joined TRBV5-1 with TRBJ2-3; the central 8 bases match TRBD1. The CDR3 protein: CASSTGTGRTDTQYF. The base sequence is TGCGCCAGCTCAACCGGGACAGGTCGCACAGATACGCAGTATTTT.